A selection of T cell receptor beta chains follows, all from one sample in a study of T-cell memory formation after mild COVID-19. TCRdb re-called the 5' RACE reads with MiXCR, one entry per CDR3 protein. The table has 100,000 to 130,000 distinct CDR3 sequences, over 15% seen once. The sequencing input was PBMCs or a T cell subset sorted from them (not recorded which). The receptors were gathered from a man between 18 and 35 years old who had mild COVID-19 (a few samples of this study predate the infection). Cell type and time point are not known. Both conserved end residues are part of each CDR3. The order of the fields is V gene, J gene, CDR3 protein.

V: TRBV5-5; J: TRBJ2-7; CDR3: CASSLGQVYEQYF
V: TRBV7-6; J: TRBJ2-2; CDR3: CASSLEWGPAGELFF
V: TRBV24-1; J: TRBJ2-2; CDR3: CATSDSRTANTGELFF
V: TRBV6-5; J: TRBJ1-2; CDR3: CASSYSGLGRSGGYTF
V: TRBV5-5; J: TRBJ2-5; CDR3: CASSFGGQETQYF
V: TRBV5-1; J: TRBJ2-5; CDR3: CASSPGTGQETQYF
V: TRBV20-1; J: TRBJ1-4; CDR3: CSAGQGTSTNEKLFF
V: TRBV5-1; J: TRBJ1-1; CDR3: CASKVRLECWGTEAFF
V: TRBV9; J: TRBJ1-5; CDR3: CASSVEGQGDQPQHF
V: TRBV3-1; J: TRBJ2-2; CDR3: CASSHARSDFTGELFF
V: TRBV7-6; J: TRBJ2-1; CDR3: CASSLAPSATGLEQFF
V: TRBV6-5; J: TRBJ1-3; CDR3: CASSYSKQNTIYF
V: TRBV3-1; J: TRBJ2-7; CDR3: CASSHTGQGNEQYF
V: TRBV5-1; J: TRBJ2-2; CDR3: CASRSRTLLVPGELFF
V: TRBV5-1; J: TRBJ1-4; CDR3: CASSSDSTNEKLFF
V: TRBV5-1; J: TRBJ2-5; CDR3: CASSLGSGGAETQYF
V: TRBV12-3/TRBV12-4; J: TRBJ2-2; CDR3: CASRDGQGGSGELFF
V: TRBV7-2; J: TRBJ2-5; CDR3: CASSFFPTETKYF